These 28 T cell receptor beta chains originate from one sample sequenced in a study of OX40 agonist ivuxolimab in advanced cancers. Using immunoSEQ multiplex PCR, the repertoire was profiled, and TCRdb retains in-frame clones only, with some absent. The sample carries about 58,000 clones, around 89% recorded once. Here the sequenced sample was CD4+ or CD8+ T cells sorted from blood, taken in a trial of the OX40 agonist ivuxolimab. The source is an adult with an advanced solid tumor such as melanoma, head and neck, liver or kidney cancer.

The chain employs TRBV7-8 and TRBJ2-5; 7 nucleotides agree with TRBD2. The ends lost 0 bases at V and 5 bases at J; junction bases unmatched: 6. This CDR3 has 15 residues. Germline V gene lookup returns CDR1 SGHVS and CDR2 FQNEAQ. The CDR3 region has the DNA TGTGCCAGCAGCTTAGCGGGAGGGCCGTCGGAGACCCAGTACTTC. Its translation is CASSLAGGPSETQYF.

This clone was seen just once. V usage is TRBV7-2 and J usage is TRBJ1-2, with D possibly being TRBD1 (5 bases). CDR1 and CDR2 from the germline V gene are SGHTA and FQGNSA. The CDR3 covers 14 residues. V was trimmed by 7 bases and J by 4 bases, leaving 16 bases between them. DNA of the CDR3: TGTGCCAGCAACTTCCCAGGGATCGGCTATGGCTACACCTTC. Its protein is CASNFPGIGYGYTF.

The chain links TRBV10-2 to TRBJ2-1, with D perhaps being TRBD1 or TRBD2 (6 bases each). CDR1 is WSHSY, CDR2 SAAADI, per germline. The CDR3 runs to 11 residues. Between the trimmed V and J ends, which lost 8 bases and 8 bases, there was a span of 10 bases. The CDR3 region is CASSRGDEQFF. CDR3 nucleotides: TGCGCCAGCTCGAGGGGGGATGAGCAGTTCTTC.

This clone was seen a handful of times. This chain joins TRBV28 and TRBJ1-4, with 8 bases matching TRBD1. The trim removed 4 bases at V and 7 bases at J, leaving 8 bases unmatched. Germline V gene lookup returns CDR1 MDHEN and CDR2 SYDVKM. CDR3 length equals 15 residues. The CDR3 bases are TGTGCCAGCAGTTCTACGACAGGGGCAGGTGAAAAACTGTTTTTT. As protein: CASSSTTGAGEKLFF. Based on the CDR3 plus reference TRBV28 and TRBJ1-4, the full variable domain is DVKVTQSSRYLVKRTGEKVFLECVQDMDHENMFWYRQDPGLGLRLIYFSYDVKMKEKGDIPEGYSVSREKKERFSLILESASTNQTSMYLCASSSTTGAGEKLFFGSGTQLSVL.

This chain joins TRBV27 and TRBJ1-3; a possible D gene is TRBD1 (6 bases). The length of the CDR3 is 11 residues. V lost 8 bases and J lost 7, with 9 bases in between. Germline assignment: CDR1 MNHEY and CDR2 SMNVEV (reference sequence). CDR3 residues: CASGDRNTIYF. CDR3 coding DNA: TGTGCCAGCGGTGACAGGAACACCATATATTTT.

The CDR3 here is CASSQEDSGSTDTQYF. The CDR3 DNA reads as TGCGCCAGCAGCCAAGAAGATAGCGGTAGCACAGATACGCAGTATTTT. This rearrangement joins TRBV4-1 to TRBJ2-3; D may be TRBD2 (6 bases). There are 16 residues in the CDR3. Looked up from germline, CDR1 is MGHRA and CDR2 is YSYEKL. V was cut by 0 bases and J by 0 bases, with 10 bases left in between.

J is TRBJ1-6 and V is TRBV7-6; maybe TRBD1 (5 bases). The CDR3 extends over 15 amino acids. Trimming shortened V by 3 bases and J by 4 bases, and 10 bases separated the two germline ends. The germline V gene has CDR1 SGHVS and CDR2 FNYEAQ. CDR3 DNA sequence: TGTGCCAGCAGCTTCACGGGACTTTATAATTCACCCCTCCACTTT. It is translated as CASSFTGLYNSPLHF.

The V and J genes are TRBV5-5 and TRBJ1-2; TRBD1 might be the D (5 bases). The germline V gene encodes CDR1 SGHKS and CDR2 YYEKEE (reference sequence). Between the trimmed V and J ends, which lost 4 bases and 2 bases, there was a span of 12 bases. CDR3 length: 14 residues. The CDR3 loop reads CASSTPTENYGYTF. DNA for the CDR3: TGTGCCAGCAGCACGCCGACAGAAAACTATGGCTACACCTTC. The whole variable domain, filled in from reference TRBV5-5 and TRBJ1-2, reads DAGVTQSPTHLIKTRGQQVTLRCSPISGHKSVSWYQQVLGQGPQFIFQYYEKEERGRGNFPDRFSARQFPNYSSELNVNALLLGDSALYLCASSTPTENYGYTFGSGTRLTVV.

V usage is TRBV9 and J usage is TRBJ1-6, with 7 positions matching TRBD1. Per germline, CDR1 SGDLS and CDR2 YYNGEE. The CDR3 covers 15 residues. Trimming took 4 bases from V and 7 from J; bases not matched to a gene: 8. CDR3 DNA: TGTGCCAGCAGCCCTGCCGGGACAGTCAATTCACCCCTCCACTTT. It specifies CASSPAGTVNSPLHF.

The rearrangement uses TRBV6-1 and TRBJ2-1; D is ambiguous. Trimming removed 5 bases at V and 9 bases at J, with 14 bases between. This CDR3 is 13 amino acids long. Germline V gives CDR1 MNHNS, CDR2 SASEGT. This CDR3 is CASSSGLRGEQFF. The CDR3 nucleotides are TGTGCCAGCAGTTCTGGGCTGCGCGGTGAGCAGTTCTTC.

CDR3 amino acids: CATSRDRARWDTEAFF. The CDR3 nucleotides are TGTGCCACCAGCAGAGATCGGGCGCGGTGGGACACTGAAGCTTTCTTT. The chain recombines TRBV15 with TRBJ1-1; D is unclear. This CDR3 has 16 amino acids. V dropped 0 bases and J dropped 3 bases, with 14 bases sitting between them. CDR1 and CDR2 (germline): LNHNV, YYDKDF (reference sequence).

On this clone itself: The sample contains more than one DNA sequence encoding this CDR3. This chain connects TRBV27 to TRBJ1-6, with a weak D call TRBD1 (6 bases). V lost 8 bases to trimming and J lost 4 bases, with 15 bases between them. This CDR3 contains 15 residues. The germline V gene has CDR1 MNHEY and CDR2 SMNVEV (reference sequence). CDR3 loop: CASRQVPTYNSPLHF. The CDR3 DNA reads as TGTGCCAGCCGACAGGTTCCAACATATAATTCACCCCTCCACTTT.

In nucleotides, the CDR3 is TGCGCCAGCAGCCAACTTTCGGCTGCAGAGCAGTTCTTC. Its protein product is CASSQLSAAEQFF. The V gene is TRBV4-3, the J gene TRBJ2-1; D remains ambiguous. The CDR3 runs to 13 residues. Germline assignment: CDR1 LGHNA and CDR2 YSLEER. Trimming removed 2 bases at V and 10 bases at J, with 12 bases between.

V and J are TRBV27 and TRBJ1-1; TRBD1 might be the D (6 bases). V was clipped by 6 bases and J by 1 base, with 12 bases between them. The CDR3 loop spans 14 amino acids. CDR1 and CDR2 from the germline V gene are MNHEY and SMNVEV (reference sequence). The CDR3 sequence: CASRWTASNTEAFF. In DNA, the CDR3 is TGTGCCAGCAGATGGACAGCTTCGAACACTGAAGCTTTCTTT.

The chain couples TRBV10-3 to TRBJ1-1, with TRBD1 as a possible D gene (5 bases). Per germline, CDR1 ENHRY and CDR2 SYGVKD. The CDR3 length is 14 residues. V dropped 2 bases and J dropped 4 bases, with 11 bases sitting between them. The CDR3 loop is CAISEPGGGTEAFF. CDR3 bases: TGTGCCATCAGTGAGCCCGGCGGGGGCACTGAAGCTTTCTTT.

The genes are TRBV19 and TRBJ2-3, with TRBD2 matching over 7 bases. Per the germline V gene, CDR1 is LNHDA and CDR2 is SQIVND (reference sequence). The junction had 17 bases not matched to a gene; V was cut back by 8 bases and J by 6 bases. The CDR3 runs to 16 residues. This chain's CDR3 is CASGLGTSAPADTQYF. The CDR3 DNA reads TGTGCCAGTGGCCTAGGTACTAGCGCACCTGCGGATACGCAGTATTTT. Full variable domain (outside the CDR3, taken from reference TRBV19 and TRBJ2-3): DGGITQSPKYLFRKEGQNVTLSCEQNLNHDAMYWYRQDPGQGLRLIYYSQIVNDFQKGDIAEGYSVSREKKESFPLTVTSAQKNPTAFYLCASGLGTSAPADTQYFGPGTRLTVL.

This clone was recorded once. The chain couples TRBV14 to TRBJ1-2; possibly TRBD1 for D (5 bases). Deletions cut 3 bases from V and 4 bases from J, with 9 bases between. The length of the CDR3 is 13 residues. Germline assignment: CDR1 SGHDN and CDR2 FVKESK. In DNA, the CDR3 is TGTGCCAGCAGCCAGGGGCAGCTCTATGGCTACACCTTC. This encodes CASSQGQLYGYTF. Looking up the rest from reference TRBV14 and TRBJ1-2 gives the full variable domain: EAGVTQFPSHSVIEKGQTVTLRCDPISGHDNLYWYRRVMGKEIKFLLHFVKESKQDESGMPNNRFLAERTGGTYSTLKVQPAELEDSGVYFCASSQGQLYGYTFGSGTRLTVV.

This clone was detected only once. The rearrangement joins TRBV10-3 to TRBJ2-7, with TRBD1 matching 7 bases. After removal of 5 bases from V and 2 bases from J, the junction contained 6 bases not matched to a gene. Germline V gene data show CDR1 as ENHRY and CDR2 as SYGVKD. The CDR3 loop spans 14 amino acids. CDR3 residues: CAISSDRMTYEQYF. Here the CDR3 DNA reads TGTGCCATCAGTTCGGACAGGATGACCTACGAGCAGTACTTC.

V and J are TRBV9 and TRBJ2-6, with D tentatively TRBD1 or TRBD2 (5 bases each). Trimming pared 4 bases from V and 4 bases from J, leaving 9 bases between. The CDR3 has 14 residues. Per germline, CDR1 SGDLS and CDR2 YYNGEE. The CDR3 spells CASSSGTGANVLTF. The CDR3 nucleotides read TGTGCCAGCAGCTCAGGGACGGGGGCCAACGTCCTGACTTTC.

J is TRBJ2-1 and V is TRBV9; D remains unclear. The germline gives CDR1 SGDLS, CDR2 YYNGEE. The CDR3 has 13 residues. Between the trimmed V and J ends, which lost 3 bases and 4 bases, there was a span of 8 bases. This chain's CDR3 is CASSGSTYNEQFF. CDR3 nucleotide sequence: TGTGCCAGCAGCGGGAGTACGTACAATGAGCAGTTCTTC.

The chain uses TRBV20-1 and TRBJ1-2; the D is unclear. CDR3 length: 11 amino acids. V lost 5 bases and J 8 bases, leaving 12 bases between the germline ends. Germline CDR1 DFQATT, CDR2 SNEGSKA (reference sequence). CDR3 DNA: TGCAGTGCTCGGCCGGGAGAAGGCTACACCTTC. This codes for CSARPGEGYTF.

The chain couples TRBV13 to TRBJ2-1; 10 nucleotides align to TRBD2. V lost 5 bases and J lost 14; bases outside the gene matches: 12. Germline V gives CDR1 PRHDT, CDR2 FYEKMQ (reference sequence). CDR3 length: 14 residues. The CDR3 here is CASSLGLAGVRKFF. The CDR3 coding sequence is TGTGCCAGCAGCCTCGGGCTAGCGGGGGTGCGCAAGTTCTTC.

The gene calls are TRBV2 and TRBJ2-1, with 7 bases that match TRBD2. Germline values: CDR1 SNHLY, CDR2 FYNNEI. The CDR3 length is 17 residues. With V trimmed by 5 bases and J by 0 bases, 10 bases remained unmatched. CDR3: CASSQAGATSSYNEQFF. CDR3 nucleotides: TGTGCCAGCAGTCAGGCGGGAGCGACCAGCTCCTACAATGAGCAGTTCTTC.

This clone was picked up one time. The same CDR3 arises from other DNA sequences in this sample as well. V is TRBV20-1 and J is TRBJ2-2; TRBD2 might be the D (6 bases). V dropped 5 bases and J dropped 5 bases, with 6 bases sitting between them. The CDR3 contains 11 residues. Germline CDR1 reads DFQATT; CDR2 reads SNEGSKA (reference sequence). The CDR3 region has the DNA TGCAGTGCTCGGGAGACCGGGGAGCTGTTTTTT. Protein product: CSARETGELFF.

CDR3 bases: TGTGCCAGCAGCCCCGGACCCGAGGGTGCGGAGCAGTTCTTC. It specifies CASSPGPEGAEQFF. The chain joins TRBV13 to TRBJ2-1, with D tentatively TRBD2 (5 bases). Germline V CDR1 and CDR2: PRHDT, FYEKMQ (reference sequence). This CDR3 contains 14 residues. The V end lost 5 bases, the J end lost 10 bases, and 18 bases lay between the germline ends.

CDR3 sequence reads: CTAPPPGETYNEQFF. The CDR3 region has the DNA TGCACCGCCCCGCCCCCGGGAGAGACCTACAATGAGCAGTTCTTC. The chain is built from TRBV29-1 and TRBJ2-1, with D perhaps TRBD2 (6 bases). Germline V gene lookup returns CDR1 SQVTM and CDR2 ANQGSEA. This CDR3 contains 15 residues.

This clone rates as medium-sized. The V gene is TRBV2, the J gene TRBJ1-1; the D is unclear. This CDR3 contains 13 residues. Germline-derived CDR1 and CDR2 are SNHLY and FYNNEI. V was clipped by 6 bases and J by 1 base, with 9 bases between them. For the CDR3, the DNA is TGTGCCAGCAGGGACGGTACGAACACTGAAGCTTTCTTT. Residues: CASRDGTNTEAFF.

This clone was picked up a small number of times. The chain is built from TRBV7-6 and TRBJ2-1; D gene ambiguous. The V end lost 5 bases, the J end lost 8 bases, and 13 bases lay between the germline ends. Germline CDR1 is SGHVS and CDR2 is FNYEAQ. The CDR3 is 13 amino acids. The CDR3 reads CASSPVVFHEQFF. The CDR3, as DNA: TGTGCCAGCAGCCCAGTGGTTTTTCATGAGCAGTTCTTC.